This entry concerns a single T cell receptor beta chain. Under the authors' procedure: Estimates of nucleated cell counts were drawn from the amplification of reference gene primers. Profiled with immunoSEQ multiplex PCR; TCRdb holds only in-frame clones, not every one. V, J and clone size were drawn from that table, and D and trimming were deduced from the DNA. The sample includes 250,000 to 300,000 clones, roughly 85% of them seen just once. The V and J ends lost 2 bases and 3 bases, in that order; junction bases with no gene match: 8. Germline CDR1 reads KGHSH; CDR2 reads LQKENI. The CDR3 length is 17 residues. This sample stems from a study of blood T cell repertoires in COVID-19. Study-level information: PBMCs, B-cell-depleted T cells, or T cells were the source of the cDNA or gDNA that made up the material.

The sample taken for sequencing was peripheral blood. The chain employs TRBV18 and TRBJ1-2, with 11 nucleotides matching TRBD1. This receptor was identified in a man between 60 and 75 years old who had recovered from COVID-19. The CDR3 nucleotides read TGTGCCAGCTCACCAGGAGGACAGGGGGCAGCGGACTATGGCTACACCTTC. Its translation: CASSPGGQGAADYGYTF. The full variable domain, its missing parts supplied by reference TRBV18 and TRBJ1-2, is NAGVMQNPRHLVRRRGQEARLRCSPMKGHSHVYWYRQLPEEGLKFMVYLQKENIIDESGMPKERFSAEFPKEGPSILRIQQVVRGDSAAYFCASSPGGQGAADYGYTFGSGTRLTVV.